What follows describes a single T cell receptor (beta chain). The treatment is: around 19 received Ad26.COV2.S at low or high dose, single or two shots; roughly five received placebo; per-sample allocation not given. The samples date from day 63 after the first vaccine or placebo injection. In Boston, an adult donor aged 18-55 years took part. This CDR3 is built from 15 residues. Germline V lookup: CDR1 MGHRA, CDR2 YSYEKL. V lost 2 bases and J lost 1, with 9 bases in between. The data are from a study of Ad26.COV2.S vaccination and SARS-CoV-2 variants. This table comes from immunoSEQ multiplex PCR, and its TCRdb copy is limited to in-frame clones, with some not included. The sample gives fewer than 400,000 clones, over 75% of which show up once; around 1.8% is in the top ten.

The input for sequencing was peripheral blood, taken in a trial of Ad26.COV2.S vaccine versus placebo. This rearrangement joins TRBV4-1 to TRBJ1-5; tentatively, D is TRBD1 (6 bases). The TCR comes from a person aged 18-60 years who received the Ad26.COV2.S COVID-19 vaccine or a placebo. The DNA for the CDR3 is TGCGCCAGCAGCCAACTCACAGGGAGCAATCAGCCCCAGCATTTT. Translating gives CASSQLTGSNQPQHF.